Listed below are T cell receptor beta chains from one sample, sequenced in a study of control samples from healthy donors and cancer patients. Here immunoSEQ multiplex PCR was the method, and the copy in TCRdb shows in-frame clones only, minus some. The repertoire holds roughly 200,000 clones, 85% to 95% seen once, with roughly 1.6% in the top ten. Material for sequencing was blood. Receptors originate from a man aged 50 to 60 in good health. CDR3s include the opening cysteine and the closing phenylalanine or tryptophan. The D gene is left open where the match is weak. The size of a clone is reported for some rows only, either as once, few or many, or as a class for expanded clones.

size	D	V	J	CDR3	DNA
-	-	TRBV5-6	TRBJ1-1	CASSATGKNTEAFF	TGTGCCAGCAGCGCCACAGGGAAGAACACTGAAGCTTTCTTT
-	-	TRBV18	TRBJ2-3	CASSLTPPGTDTQYF	TGTGCCAGCTCACTGACTCCGCCGGGCACAGATACGCAGTATTTT
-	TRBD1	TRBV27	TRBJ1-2	CASSFQFTGTGGYGYTF	TGTGCCAGCAGTTTCCAATTTACCGGGACAGGGGGCTATGGCTACACCTTC
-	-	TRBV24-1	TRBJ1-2	CAVGGGQGWNYGYTF	TGTGCCGTCGGTGGGGGGCAAGGTTGGAACTATGGCTACACCTTC
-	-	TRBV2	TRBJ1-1	CASSDRLGTEAFF	TGTGCCAGCAGTGATCGGTTGGGGACTGAAGCTTTCTTT
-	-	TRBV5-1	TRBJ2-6	CASSLSPLSGANVLTF	TGCGCCAGCAGCTTGAGCCCACTTTCTGGGGCCAACGTCCTGACTTTC
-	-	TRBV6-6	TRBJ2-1	CASSYEGIRNEQFF	TGTGCCAGCAGTTACGAGGGGATCCGGAATGAGCAGTTCTTC
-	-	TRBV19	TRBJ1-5	CASSAGTGGIQPQHF	TGTGCCAGTAGTGCCGGGACCGGAGGGATTCAGCCCCAGCATTTT
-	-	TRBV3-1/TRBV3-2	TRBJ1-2	CASSQEMGPYGYTF	TGTGCCAGCAGCCAAGAGATGGGGCCCTATGGCTACACCTTC
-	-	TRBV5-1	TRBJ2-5	CASSLGVSDQETQYF	TGCGCCAGCAGCTTGGGTGTTAGCGACCAAGAGACCCAGTACTTC
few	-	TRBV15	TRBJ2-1	CATKLTLEGGEQFF	TGTGCCACCAAACTGACGCTGGAGGGGGGTGAGCAGTTCTTC
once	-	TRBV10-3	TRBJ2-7	CAIRGTDAAYEQYF	TGTGCCATCAGAGGGACGGACGCGGCCTACGAGCAGTACTTC
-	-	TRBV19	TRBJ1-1	CASSINPDINTEAFF	TGTGCCAGTAGTATAAATCCCGACATTAACACTGAAGCTTTCTTT
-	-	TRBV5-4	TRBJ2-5	CASSLAGPPPETQYF	TGTGCCAGCAGCTTGGCCGGGCCTCCCCCAGAGACCCAGTACTTC
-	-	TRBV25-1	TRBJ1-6	CASSDRQGRSPLHF	TGTGCCAGCAGTGACCGGCAGGGGAGGTCACCCCTCCACTTT
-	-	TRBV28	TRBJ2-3	CASSSPREDTTDTQYF	TGTGCCAGCAGTTCTCCGCGGGAAGATACGACAGATACGCAGTATTTT
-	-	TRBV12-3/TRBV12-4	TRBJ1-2	CASSLNGPYGYTF	TGTGCCAGCAGTTTAAACGGCCCCTATGGCTACACCTTC
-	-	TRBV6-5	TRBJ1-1	CASRPRARTEAFF	TGTGCCTCCAGGCCCAGGGCGAGGACTGAAGCTTTCTTT
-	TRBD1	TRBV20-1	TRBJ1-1	CSSNRGAEAFF	TGCAGTTCAAACAGGGGCGCTGAAGCTTTCTTT
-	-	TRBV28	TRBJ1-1	CASSTPAAQAFF	TGTGCCAGCAGCACCCCGGCCGCCCAAGCTTTCTTT
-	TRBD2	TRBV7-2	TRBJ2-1	CASSLESSGSYNEQFF	TGTGCCAGCAGCTTAGAGTCTAGCGGTTCCTACAATGAGCAGTTCTTC
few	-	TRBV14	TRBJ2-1	CASSPTYFSYNEQFF	TGTGCCAGCAGCCCTACCTATTTCTCCTACAATGAGCAGTTCTTC
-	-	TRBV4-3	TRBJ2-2	CASSQEPLAANTGELFF	TGCGCCAGCAGCCAAGAACCCCTAGCAGCGAACACCGGGGAGCTGTTTTTT
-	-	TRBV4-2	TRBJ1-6	CASSQDLQNNSPLHF	TGTGCCAGCAGCCAAGATTTACAGAATAATTCACCCCTCCACTTT
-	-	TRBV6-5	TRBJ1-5	CASRMDVNSNQPQHF	TGTGCCAGCAGGATGGACGTAAATAGCAATCAGCCCCAGCATTTT
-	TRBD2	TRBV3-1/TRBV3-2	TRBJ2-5	CASSHLLAGQETQYF	TGTGCCAGCAGCCATCTCTTAGCGGGACAAGAGACCCAGTACTTC
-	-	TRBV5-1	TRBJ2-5	CASSRGAGETQYF	TGCGCCAGCAGCCGGGGGGCGGGAGAGACCCAGTACTTC
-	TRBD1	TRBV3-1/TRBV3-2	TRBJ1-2	CASSQGQGREYGYTF	TGTGCCAGCAGCCAAGGACAGGGCAGGGAGTATGGCTACACCTTC
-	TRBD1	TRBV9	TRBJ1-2	CASSVKDRVLNYGYTF	TGTGCCAGCAGCGTGAAGGACAGGGTGCTTAACTATGGCTACACCTTC
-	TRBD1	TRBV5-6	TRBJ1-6	CASSPGTGSSYNSPLHF	TGTGCCAGCAGCCCCGGGACAGGGAGCTCCTATAATTCACCCCTCCACTTT
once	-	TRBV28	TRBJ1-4	CASSRLPGSGEKLFF	TGTGCCAGCAGTCGATTACCAGGGTCGGGTGAAAAACTGTTTTTT
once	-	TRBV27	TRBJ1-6	CASKTNMEGPLHF	TGTGCCAGCAAGACAAACATGGAGGGGCCCCTCCACTTT
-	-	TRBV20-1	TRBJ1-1	CSAVRNTEAFF	TGCAGTGCTGTCAGGAACACTGAAGCTTTCTTT
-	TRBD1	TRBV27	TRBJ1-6	CASRGTGRAPLHF	TGTGCCAGCAGGGGGACAGGGAGGGCACCCCTCCACTTT
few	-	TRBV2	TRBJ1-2	CASSDLVPTAVRYTF	TGTGCCAGCAGTGACCTAGTACCGACAGCCGTACGGTACACCTTC
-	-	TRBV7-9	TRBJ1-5	CASSLAHGGPDSNQPQHF	TGTGCCAGCAGCTTAGCGCATGGGGGGCCCGATAGCAATCAGCCCCAGCATTTT
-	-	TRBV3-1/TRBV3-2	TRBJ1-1	CASSQGGQNTEAFF	TGTGCCAGCAGCCAAGGAGGGCAGAACACTGAAGCTTTCTTT
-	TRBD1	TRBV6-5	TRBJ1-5	CASRRQGSSDQPQHF	TGTGCCAGCAGGCGACAGGGGTCCTCGGATCAGCCCCAGCATTTT
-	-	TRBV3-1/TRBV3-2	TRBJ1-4	CASSPWRGGQKLFF	TGTGCCAGCAGCCCATGGCGGGGCGGTCAAAAACTGTTTTTT
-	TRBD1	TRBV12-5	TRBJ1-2	CASGTGQFYGYTF	TGTGCTAGTGGTACGGGACAGTTCTATGGCTACACCTTC
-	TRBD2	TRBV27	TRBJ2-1	CASSLDGGGAIDEQFF	TGTGCCAGCAGTTTAGATGGCGGGGGGGCCATCGATGAGCAGTTCTTC
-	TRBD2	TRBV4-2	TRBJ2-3	CASSQLDPRTSGGTYRTDTQYF	TGTGCCAGCAGCCAACTCGATCCCCGGACTAGCGGGGGGACCTACCGCACAGATACGCAGTATTTT
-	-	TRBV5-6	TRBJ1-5	CASSADRSQPQHF	TGTGCCAGCAGCGCCGACAGGTCTCAGCCCCAGCATTTT
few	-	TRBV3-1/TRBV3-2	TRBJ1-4	CASSPGGEKLFF	TGTGCCAGCAGCCCCGGGGGGGAAAAACTGTTTTTT
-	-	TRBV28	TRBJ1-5	CASSMLQGSSNQPQHF	TGTGCCAGCAGTATGTTACAGGGTAGTAGCAATCAGCCCCAGCATTTT
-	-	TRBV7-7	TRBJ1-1	CASSLDRNTEAFF	TGTGCCAGCAGCCTTGACCGGAACACTGAAGCTTTCTTT
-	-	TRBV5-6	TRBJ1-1	CASSLEDTEAFF	TGTGCCAGCAGCTTGGAGGACACTGAAGCTTTCTTT
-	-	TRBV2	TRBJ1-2	CASEGGQGYTF	TGTGCCAGCGAGGGGGGGCAAGGCTACACCTTC
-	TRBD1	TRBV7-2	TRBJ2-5	CASSSSWGISGGEETQYF	TGTGCCAGCAGCTCTAGCTGGGGGATTTCAGGGGGCGAAGAGACCCAGTACTTC
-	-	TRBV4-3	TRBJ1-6	CASSQEHDYNSPLHF	TGCGCCAGCAGCCAAGAACATGATTATAATTCACCCCTCCACTTT
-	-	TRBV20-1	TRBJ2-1	CSARGPEQFF	TGCAGTGCTAGAGGGCCTGAGCAGTTCTTC
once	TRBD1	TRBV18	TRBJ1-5	CASSPPGTAAQPQHF	TGTGCCAGCTCACCACCGGGGACAGCGGCACAGCCCCAGCATTTT